This T cell receptor beta chain was documented in a study of blood T cell repertoires in COVID-19. The protocol was immunoSEQ multiplex PCR, while the TCRdb copy is restricted to in-frame clones and leaves out a portion. The sample lists approximately 230,000 clones; about 79% were seen once. Germline V gene sequence: CDR1 SGHTA, CDR2 FQGTGA. The V and J ends lost 5 bases and 5 bases, in that order; junction bases with no gene match: 1. The CDR3 extends over 13 amino acids. The clonotype comes from an older man with acute or convalescent COVID-19. Sequenced: peripheral blood. The chain couples TRBV7-3 to TRBJ2-1, with TRBD2 identical over 9 bases. In DNA form, the CDR3 reads TGTGCCAGCAGCCCTAGCGGGGACAATGAGCAGTTCTTC. Protein sequence: CASSPSGDNEQFF.